This T cell receptor beta chain was profiled in a study of STAT3 mutations in large granular lymphocyte leukemia. Findings and limits, study-wide: At least one immunodominant TCR beta clonotype appeared in every T-cell large granular lymphocyte leukemia patient.

With respect to this clone: Its cognate antigen is unknown.

The CDR3 runs to 14 residues. Trimming took off 2 bases at V and 2 bases at J, with 9 bases between the two ends. Germline lookup yields CDR1 SEHNR and CDR2 FQNEAQ (reference sequence). The assay was immunoSEQ multiplex PCR, and TCRdb's table has in-frame clones only and misses some. The sample records some 2,000 clones, roughly two thirds being singletons. The clonotype was recovered from a man aged 45-60 years with T-cell large granular lymphocyte leukemia. Some clones in this sample may be carry-over from other donors' samples. Specimen: peripheral blood mononuclear cells. This rearrangement joins TRBV7-9 to TRBJ1-1, with unresolved D. CDR3 region: CASSLREGNTEAFF. CDR3 nucleotide sequence: TGTGCCAGCAGCTTACGGGAGGGTAACACTGAAGCTTTCTTT.